This TCR beta chain was retrieved from a study of blood T cell repertoires in COVID-19. For the study at large: The cDNA or gDNA used as material had been derived from T cells, B-cell-depleted T cells, or PBMCs.

The table came from immunoSEQ multiplex PCR; TCRdb's copy has only in-frame clones and leaves some out. This table has about 47,000 clones, 70% to 90% appearing once. Germline V gene sequence: CDR1 MNHEY, CDR2 SVGEGT. The CDR3 is 16 amino acids. V was clipped by 4 bases and J by 5 bases, with 18 bases between them. This clone was seen just once. The sample consisted of peripheral blood. V gene TRBV6-2 or TRBV6-3 combines with J gene TRBJ2-1; D perhaps matches TRBD2 (6 bases). This clonotype originated in a man aged 50-60 years with active COVID-19. The CDR3 sequence is CASSSPQRRANNEQFF. CDR3 nucleotides: TGTGCCAGCAGTTCGCCCCAGCGGAGGGCCAACAATGAGCAGTTCTTC.